Below, 27 T cell receptor beta chains from the same sample are listed, as sequenced in a study of T cell repertoires in cytomegalovirus infection. These receptors have no known antigen. TCRdb itself ran the reads through MiXCR, one entry per CDR3 protein. The sample holds 650,000 to 900,000 distinct CDR3 sequences, about 27% seen once. The starting material was cultured CD8+ T cells from PBMCs, obtained from culture after CMV antigen stimulation. These receptors came from a human donor in good health (CMV status not recorded). Some clones in this sample may be carry-over from other donors' samples.

The chain links TRBV6-2 or TRBV6-3 to TRBJ2-7; D is possibly TRBD2 (6 bases). V was clipped by 4 bases and J by 2 bases, with 9 bases between them. CDR3 length: 13 amino acids. CDR1 and CDR2 (germline): MNHEY, SVGEGT. CDR3 region: CASSWGGTYEQYV. CDR3 nucleotides: TGTGCCAGCAGTTGGGGAGGAACCTACGAGCAGTACGTC.

This clonotype has a count of ten or more. The CDR3 loop reads CASSRYRTDSPLHF. CDR3 bases: TGTGCCAGCAGCAGATATCGGACTGATTCACCCCTCCACTTT. The chain recombines TRBV7-2 with TRBJ1-6; D call uncertain. Germline CDR1 SGHTA, CDR2 FQGNSA. Trimming pared 5 bases from V and 8 bases from J, leaving 13 bases between. This CDR3 is 14 amino acids long. Based on the CDR3 plus reference TRBV7-2 and TRBJ1-6, the full variable domain is GAGVSQSPSNKVTEKGKDVELRCDPISGHTALYWYRQSLGQGLEFLIYFQGNSAPDKSGLPSDRFSAERTGGSVSTLTIQRTQQEDSAVYLCASSRYRTDSPLHFGNGTRLTVT.

The V gene is TRBV10-3, the J gene TRBJ1-4; D is perhaps TRBD1 (6 bases). Trimming took 0 bases from V and 8 from J, leaving 10 bases between them. The CDR3 covers 14 residues. CDR1 ENHRY and CDR2 SYGVKD come from the germline V gene. DNA for the CDR3: TGTGCCATCAGTGAGTCTTTGGGGGGCGAAAAACTGTTTTTT. This translates into CAISESLGGEKLFF.

The genes are TRBV19 and TRBJ2-1, with TRBD1 matching over 10 bases. The CDR3 is 15 amino acids. The V and J ends lost 6 bases and 2 bases, in that order; junction bases with no gene match: 4. Germline V CDR1 and CDR2: LNHDA, SQIVND (reference sequence). DNA of the CDR3: TGTGCCAGTAGAGACGGGACAGGGGCCTACAATGAGCAGTTCTTC. It encodes CASRDGTGAYNEQFF. Supplemented by reference TRBV19 and TRBJ2-1, the full variable domain reads DGGITQSPKYLFRKEGQNVTLSCEQNLNHDAMYWYRQDPGQGLRLIYYSQIVNDFQKGDIAEGYSVSREKKESFPLTVTSAQKNPTAFYLCASRDGTGAYNEQFFGPGTRLTVL.

J is TRBJ2-5 and V is TRBV7-6; the D call may be TRBD1 or TRBD2 (5 bases each). The CDR3 contains 14 residues. Trimming cost V 4 bases and J 1 base, with 10 bases left between them. Germline CDR1 reads SGHVS; CDR2 reads FNYEAQ. CDR3 sequence (DNA): TGTGCCAGCAGCTCGGGACCGGGCCAAGAGACCCAGTACTTC. It translates to CASSSGPGQETQYF.

This clonotype was detected only a few times. The CDR3 DNA reads as TGTGCCAGCAGCCCCGACAGTAGCTATGGCTACACCTTC. It translates to CASSPDSSYGYTF. The chain has TRBV12-3 or TRBV12-4 and TRBJ1-2, with D possibly matching TRBD1 (5 bases). This CDR3 contains 13 residues. V was cut by 6 bases and J by 4 bases, with 12 bases left in between.

This sequence joins TRBV7-4 and TRBJ2-5, with D possibly matching TRBD1 (6 bases). The CDR3 has 18 residues. Germline V CDR1 and CDR2: SGHVT, SQSDAQ. Trimming took 0 bases from V and 2 from J, leaving 19 bases between them. This CDR3 reads CASSLAALWTELQETQYF. In DNA, the CDR3 is TGTGCCAGCAGCTTAGCAGCTCTCTGGACAGAGCTTCAAGAGACCCAGTACTTC.

The chain employs TRBV5-5 and TRBJ2-7; D not resolved. This CDR3 has 13 amino acids. Trimming removed 2 bases from V and 4 bases from J, with 10 bases in between. CDR1 and CDR2 (germline): SGHKS, YYEKEE (reference sequence). CDR3 bases: TGTGCCAGCAGCTTTAGGGTGGGATACGAGCAGTACTTC. Amino acid sequence: CASSFRVGYEQYF.

This clonotype came up a few times. The V and J genes are TRBV19 and TRBJ1-1; D may be TRBD1 (5 bases). Trimming cost V 6 bases and J 4 bases, with 24 bases left between them. Germline V gene lookup returns CDR1 LNHDA and CDR2 SQIVND (reference sequence). This CDR3 contains 17 residues. The CDR3 bases are TGTGCCAGTAGAAAGACAGTCACCGGATCCGTGGGCACTGAAGCTTTCTTT. As protein: CASRKTVTGSVGTEAFF. Looking up the rest from reference TRBV19 and TRBJ1-1 gives the full variable domain: DGGITQSPKYLFRKEGQNVTLSCEQNLNHDAMYWYRQDPGQGLRLIYYSQIVNDFQKGDIAEGYSVSREKKESFPLTVTSAQKNPTAFYLCASRKTVTGSVGTEAFFGQGTRLTVV.

This clonotype was seen at least ten times. The chain recombines TRBV7-9 with TRBJ2-1; D remains unclear. This CDR3 has 13 amino acids. Germline CDR1 reads SEHNR; CDR2 reads FQNEAQ (reference sequence). The V end lost 5 bases, the J end lost 8 bases, and 13 bases lay between the germline ends. CDR3 amino acids: CASSPRTNHEQFF. CDR3 nucleotides: TGTGCCAGCAGCCCTAGGACGAACCATGAGCAGTTCTTC.

The chain uses TRBV27 and TRBJ1-1; 7 bases match TRBD1. This CDR3 is 15 amino acids long. Germline V lookup: CDR1 MNHEY, CDR2 SMNVEV (reference sequence). Trimming took 6 bases from V and 5 from J; bases not matched to a gene: 12. DNA for the CDR3: TGTGCCAGCAGCCCCTCACAGGGGTACGCGACTGAAGCTTTCTTT. Translation gives CASSPSQGYATEAFF.

V and J are TRBV6-2 or TRBV6-3 and TRBJ2-7; no firm D call. V lost 6 bases and J 3 bases, leaving 12 bases between the germline ends. The germline V gene encodes CDR1 MNHEY and CDR2 SVGEGT. This CDR3 region has 13 residues. The CDR3 spells CASRHDTFYEQYV. The CDR3 DNA reads as TGTGCCAGCAGGCACGACACATTCTACGAGCAGTACGTC.

There are a few counts of this clonotype. V gene TRBV4-1 combines with J gene TRBJ1-4; D might be TRBD1 (6 bases). The germline gives CDR1 MGHRA, CDR2 YSYEKL. CDR3 length: 15 amino acids. Trimming took off 1 base at V and 6 bases at J, with 12 bases between the two ends. This CDR3 is CASSQVGGADEKLFF. The CDR3 nucleotides are TGCGCCAGCAGCCAAGTTGGGGGGGCGGATGAAAAACTGTTTTTT.

This clonotype was found a few times. The V call is TRBV12-3 or TRBV12-4, the J call TRBJ2-2; the match to TRBD2 covers 12 bases. V gave up 3 bases and J gave up 2 bases; unmatched junction bases: 4. The CDR3 is 17 amino acids. The chain's CDR3 is CASSFRLAGDNTGELFF. CDR3 nucleotides: TGTGCCAGCAGTTTCCGACTAGCGGGGGACAACACCGGGGAGCTGTTTTTT.

The rearrangement joins TRBV12-3 or TRBV12-4 to TRBJ2-7; the match to TRBD1 covers 9 bases. The V and J ends lost 5 bases and 2 bases, in that order; junction bases with no gene match: 4. The length of the CDR3 is 14 residues. CDR3: CASSGTGKTYEQYF. CDR3 DNA sequence: TGTGCCAGCAGTGGGACAGGGAAGACCTACGAGCAGTACTTC.

Many counts were recorded for this clonotype. The chain has TRBV12-3 or TRBV12-4 and TRBJ1-5; D is unclear. Trimming took 5 bases from V and 0 from J, leaving 5 bases between them. This CDR3 region has 13 residues. CDR3 protein: CASSEYSNQPQHF. The CDR3 coding sequence is TGTGCCAGCAGTGAATATAGCAATCAGCCCCAGCATTTT.

This clonotype was detected only a few times. This chain joins TRBV19 and TRBJ2-7, with TRBD1 matching 7 bases. The CDR3 has 16 amino acids. CDR1 LNHDA and CDR2 SQIVND come from the germline V gene (reference sequence). V gave up 3 bases and J gave up 2 bases; unmatched junction bases: 10. The CDR3 protein is CASSIQGDIRTYEQYF. The CDR3 coding sequence is TGTGCCAGTAGTATCCAGGGGGACATCCGAACCTACGAGCAGTACTTC.

This clonotype was seen more than once but under ten times. The V call is TRBV7-9, the J call TRBJ1-2, with a weak D call TRBD1 (5 bases). The ends were cut back, 6 bases at V and 4 bases at J, with 18 bases in the middle. The CDR3 consists of 15 residues. Germline V gives CDR1 SEHNR, CDR2 FQNEAQ (reference sequence). The CDR3 reads CASSKSGDLRYGYTF. The CDR3, as DNA: TGTGCCAGCAGTAAATCGGGGGATCTGCGCTATGGCTACACCTTC.

The V gene is TRBV11-2, the J gene TRBJ2-1, with a possible D match to TRBD1 (6 bases). This CDR3 has 13 amino acids. With 5 bases removed from V and 9 bases from J, the gap between germline ends came to 14 bases. CDR1 and CDR2 (germline): SGHAT, FQNNGV. In nucleotides, the CDR3 is TGTGCCAGCAGCAAACTACAGGGTGCTGAGCAGTTCTTC. Amino acid sequence: CASSKLQGAEQFF.

This clonotype showed up just a few times. The CDR3 DNA sequence: TGTGCCAGCAGTCCTCACGCGGGGCTAGCGGGGTTTAATGAGCAGTTCTTC. It codes for CASSPHAGLAGFNEQFF. The chain recombines TRBV28 with TRBJ2-1, with 9 bases that match TRBD2. Losses at the gene ends were 5 bases for V and 7 bases for J; bases not matched to a gene: 15. The germline CDR1 and CDR2 sequences are MDHEN and SYDVKM. CDR3 length: 17 residues.

The sample holds one count of this clonotype. The chain combines TRBV6-2 or TRBV6-3 with TRBJ1-2; 10 bases are a match to TRBD1. Germline V CDR1 and CDR2: MNHEY, SVGEGT. The length of the CDR3 is 16 residues. V was clipped by 5 bases and J by 4 bases; unmatched bases: 10. CDR3 sequence: CASSHTRDRGSYGYTF. The CDR3 region has the DNA TGTGCCAGCAGTCATACCCGGGACAGGGGATCCTATGGCTACACCTTC.

This clonotype was picked up a small number of times. The rearrangement links TRBV6-6 to TRBJ1-2; no clear D gene. V gave up 10 bases and J gave up 8 bases, with 32 bases separating them. The CDR3 is 17 amino acids. Germline CDR1 MNHNY, CDR2 SVGAGI (reference sequence). The CDR3: CATRKKRETSSGWGYTF. As DNA, the CDR3 is TGTGCCACCCGAAAGAAGCGCGAGACTTCCAGCGGTTGGGGCTACACCTTC.

This clonotype was detected only a few times. The rearrangement links TRBV6-1 to TRBJ2-3, with D possibly being TRBD1 (6 bases). Trimming shortened V by 6 bases and J by 2 bases, and 27 bases separated the two germline ends. Germline V gene lookup returns CDR1 MNHNS and CDR2 SASEGT. The CDR3 sequence is 19 residues long. The DNA for the CDR3 is TGTGCCAGCAGCCGAGGGGAACAGGGCAAACTTCTAGCCACAGATACGCAGTATTTT. It codes for CASSRGEQGKLLATDTQYF.

The genes are TRBV6-2 or TRBV6-3 and TRBJ2-7; the D gene could be TRBD1 or TRBD2 (5 bases each). CDR1 is MNHEY and CDR2 is SVGEGT in the germline V gene. CDR3 size: 13 residues. V lost 6 bases to trimming and J lost 3 bases, with 12 bases between them. The CDR3 sequence: CASSKRGSYEQYV. Here the CDR3 DNA reads TGTGCCAGCAGCAAGAGGGGAAGCTACGAGCAGTACGTC.

CDR3 sequence reads: CASSQILDPRPYGYTF. The CDR3 nucleotides are TGCGCCAGCAGCCAGATCTTAGACCCTAGGCCGTATGGCTACACCTTC. The J gene is TRBJ1-2, the V gene TRBV4-1; D is unclear. With 3 bases removed from V and 5 bases from J, the gap between germline ends came to 19 bases. The CDR3 has 16 amino acids. CDR1 and CDR2 from the germline V gene are MGHRA and YSYEKL.

The chain is built from TRBV15 and TRBJ2-5, with 7 bases that match TRBD1. The trim removed 6 bases at V and 0 bases at J, leaving 16 bases unmatched. From germline, CDR1 is LNHNV and CDR2 YYDKDF (reference sequence). This CDR3 has 18 residues. The CDR3 DNA reads TGTGCCACCAGACCGAAGGGGGCCGGAGCTGTGTACCAAGAGACCCAGTACTTC. Translated, it gives CATRPKGAGAVYQETQYF. Looking up the rest from reference TRBV15 and TRBJ2-5 gives the full variable domain: DAMVIQNPRYQVTQFGKPVTLSCSQTLNHNVMYWYQQKSSQAPKLLFHYYDKDFNNEADTPDNFQSRRPNTSFCFLDIRSPGLGDTAMYLCATRPKGAGAVYQETQYFGPGTRLLVL.

The rearrangement uses TRBV12-3 or TRBV12-4 and TRBJ2-5; D remains unclear. V shed 3 bases and J shed 3 bases, with 8 bases lying between them. The CDR3 extends over 13 amino acids. In DNA form, the CDR3 reads TGTGCCAGCAGTTTCATAACAGAAGAGACCCAGTACTTC. Protein sequence: CASSFITEETQYF.